The 23 T cell receptor beta chains in this list originate from one sample, sequenced in a study of T-cell memory formation after mild COVID-19. TCRdb reprocessed the 5' RACE reads via MiXCR and lists one record per CDR3 protein. The table lists fewer than 550,000 distinct CDR3 sequences, about 20% of them singletons. Sequenced material: PBMCs or a T cell subset sorted from them (not recorded which). The source is an adult woman who had mild COVID-19 (a few samples of this study predate the infection). Cell type and time point are not known.

This clonotype showed up just a few times. V and J are TRBV7-3 and TRBJ2-3; D may be TRBD1 (5 bases). The CDR3 has 18 amino acids. Germline CDR1 SGHTA, CDR2 FQGTGA. The V end was cut by 2 bases, the J end by 0 bases, with 18 bases between. The CDR3 protein is CASSLDPWGAASTDTQYF. Written as DNA, the CDR3 is TGTGCCAGCAGCTTAGACCCCTGGGGCGCCGCTAGCACAGATACGCAGTATTTT.

The chain recombines TRBV19 with TRBJ1-2; possibly TRBD1 for D (5 bases). Trimming took 5 bases from V and 2 from J, leaving 12 bases between them. Looked up from germline, CDR1 is LNHDA and CDR2 is SQIVND (reference sequence). The CDR3 has 14 amino acids. CDR3 DNA sequence: TGTGCCAGTAGTCCCCCGGGGGGGAACTATGGCTACACCTTC. The encoded protein is CASSPPGGNYGYTF.

The V call is TRBV4-3, the J call TRBJ1-2, with D maybe TRBD1 (5 bases). The V end was cut by 0 bases, the J end by 6 bases, with 11 bases between. CDR1 and CDR2 from the germline V gene are LGHNA and YSLEER. The CDR3 is 14 residues long. CDR3 in DNA: TGCGCCAGCAGCCAAGATCCTGGGACCCATGGCTACACCTTC. Translating gives CASSQDPGTHGYTF.

The genes are TRBV19 and TRBJ2-7; D is unresolved. Germline loops: CDR1 LNHDA, CDR2 SQIVND (reference sequence). V dropped 7 bases and J dropped 3 bases, with 10 bases sitting between them. The CDR3 sequence is 12 residues long. CDR3 nucleotide sequence: TGTGCCAGTAAGGCAGCTGACTACGAGCAGTACTTC. It specifies CASKAADYEQYF.

This sequence joins TRBV7-9 and TRBJ2-4; D is uncertain. Germline CDR1 SEHNR, CDR2 FQNEAQ (reference sequence). The CDR3 spans 15 residues. Deletions cut 4 bases from V and 5 bases from J, with 15 bases between. The chain's CDR3 is CASSSPTSSENIQYF. In nucleotides, the CDR3 is TGTGCCAGCAGCTCCCCGACAAGCAGTGAAAACATTCAGTACTTC.

This clonotype showed up just a few times. The chain couples TRBV18 to TRBJ2-5; 7 bases line up with TRBD1. With V trimmed by 4 bases and J by 3 bases, 5 bases remained unmatched. This CDR3 has 14 amino acids. Germline V gives CDR1 KGHSH, CDR2 LQKENI. CDR3 amino acids: CASSQGQQEETQYF. In nucleotides, the CDR3 is TGTGCCAGCTCACAGGGACAGCAAGAAGAGACCCAGTACTTC.

This clonotype was seen repeatedly, ten times or more. The genes are TRBV20-1 and TRBJ2-3, with D perhaps TRBD2 (6 bases). V lost 2 bases and J 4 bases, leaving 19 bases between the germline ends. Germline V lookup: CDR1 DFQATT, CDR2 SNEGSKA (reference sequence). The CDR3 spans 16 residues. CDR3 amino acids: CSARLRPTSRADTQYF. CDR3 nucleotide sequence: TGCAGTGCTAGACTTCGGCCTACTAGCAGGGCAGATACGCAGTATTTT.

The chain couples TRBV6-6 to TRBJ1-2; a possible D gene is TRBD1 (5 bases). Germline CDR1 and CDR2: MNHNY and SVGAGI (reference sequence). The CDR3 is 13 amino acids. The V gene lost 2 bases and the J gene lost 5 bases, with 9 bases spanning the gap. The CDR3 sequence is CASSYGEGYGYTF. CDR3 bases: TGTGCCAGCAGTTACGGGGAGGGGTATGGCTACACCTTC.

This clonotype showed up many times. The chain employs TRBV24-1 and TRBJ2-1; 7 bases fit TRBD1. Germline assignment: CDR1 KGHDR and CDR2 SFDVKD. V lost 3 bases, J lost 0 bases, and 7 bases stayed unmatched. The CDR3 runs to 17 residues. The DNA for the CDR3 is TGTGCCACCAGTGATGATACAGGGGTCGCCTCCTACAATGAGCAGTTCTTC. Translating it yields CATSDDTGVASYNEQFF.

This clonotype was observed a handful of times. This chain connects TRBV19 to TRBJ2-6, with TRBD1 matching over 7 bases. The CDR3 consists of 15 residues. The V segment lost 3 bases and the J segment 2 bases; nucleotides outside the gene matches: 1. Germline CDR1 reads LNHDA; CDR2 reads SQIVND (reference sequence). The CDR3, as DNA: TGTGCCAGTAGTATCGGACAGGCTGGGGCCAACGTCCTGACTTTC. Residues: CASSIGQAGANVLTF.

The chain carries TRBV7-8 and TRBJ1-5, with a tentative D call TRBD1 (5 bases). Trimming left V 2 bases short and J 4 bases short, with 12 bases between. The germline CDR1 and CDR2 sequences are SGHVS and FQNEAQ. CDR3 length equals 15 residues. CDR3 sequence reads: CASSLHGGWNQPQHF. The CDR3 DNA follows: TGTGCCAGCAGCTTACACGGGGGTTGGAATCAGCCCCAGCATTTT.

This sequence joins TRBV28 and TRBJ1-1; no firm D call. Trimming pared 1 base from V and 3 bases from J, leaving 3 bases between. This CDR3 comprises 12 residues. The germline V gene has CDR1 MDHEN and CDR2 SYDVKM. The CDR3 DNA is TGTGCCAGCAGTTTATCATACACTGAAGCTTTCTTT. Encoded protein: CASSLSYTEAFF.

This clonotype was detected ten times or more. The chain employs TRBV4-3 and TRBJ2-7; the match to TRBD2 covers 15 bases. There are 16 residues in the CDR3. With V trimmed by 3 bases and J by 4 bases, 4 bases remained unmatched. From germline, CDR1 is LGHNA and CDR2 YSLEER. The CDR3 coding sequence is TGCGCCAGCAGCCAGGGGACTAGCGGGAGGTTGTACGAGCAGTACTTC. Its protein is CASSQGTSGRLYEQYF.

The gene calls are TRBV5-3 and TRBJ2-1, with a weak D call TRBD2 (7 bases). TRBV5-3 qualifies as an ORF whose function is uncertain. V lost 3 bases, J lost 4 bases, and 14 bases lay in between. The CDR3 runs 15 residues. The CDR3 region has the DNA TGTGCCAGAAGCTCCTCGAGGGGGGGATACAATGAGCAGTTCTTC. It yields the protein CARSSSRGGYNEQFF.

This clonotype was observed a handful of times. This chain uses TRBV7-2 with TRBJ2-4; possibly TRBD1 or TRBD2 for D (6 bases each). V was shortened by 1 base and J by 3 bases, with 19 bases between the two germline ends. Germline lookup yields CDR1 SGHTA and CDR2 FQGNSA. There are 18 residues in the CDR3. CDR3 in amino acids: CASSLGGLTGWGKNIQYF. The CDR3 DNA reads TGTGCCAGCAGCTTAGGGGGACTCACAGGGTGGGGCAAAAACATTCAGTACTTC.

This sequence joins TRBV4-1 and TRBJ1-2, with a weak D call TRBD1 (5 bases). This CDR3 comprises 13 residues. Germline CDR1 MGHRA, CDR2 YSYEKL. Deletions cut 1 base from V and 5 bases from J, with 8 bases between. The chain's CDR3 is CASSQAGQYGYTF. The CDR3 bases are TGCGCCAGCAGCCAAGCGGGGCAGTATGGCTACACCTTC.

The V call is TRBV2, the J call TRBJ2-1, with D uncertain. This CDR3 is built from 13 residues. In germline, CDR1 is SNHLY, CDR2 FYNNEI. V was trimmed by 6 bases and J by 6 bases, leaving 12 bases between them. Written as DNA, the CDR3 is TGTGCCAGCAGCGCTCCCATACCCAATGAGCAGTTCTTC. Translating it yields CASSAPIPNEQFF.

The rearrangement joins TRBV11-3 to TRBJ2-3; 8 nucleotides match TRBD1. V dropped 2 bases and J dropped 2; count of bases not matched to a gene: 9. This CDR3 has 17 residues. Germline loops: CDR1 SGHNT, CDR2 YENEEA. The CDR3 DNA reads TGTGCCAGCAGCTTAAGTGGGACAGGAGGATTCACAGATACGCAGTATTTT. It encodes CASSLSGTGGFTDTQYF.

Ten or more counts support this clonotype. This rearrangement joins TRBV29-1 to TRBJ2-3; weak D call: TRBD1 (6 bases). V dropped 5 bases and J dropped 0 bases, with 15 bases sitting between them. The CDR3 extends over 15 amino acids. Germline V lookup: CDR1 SQVTM, CDR2 ANQGSEA. CDR3 protein: CSVTPQGKSTDTQYF. The CDR3 bases are TGCAGCGTTACTCCGCAGGGGAAGAGCACAGATACGCAGTATTTT.

This clonotype came up a few times. The chain has TRBV12-3 or TRBV12-4 and TRBJ1-5, with 7 bases lining up with TRBD1. The CDR3 sequence is 13 residues long. The trim removed 8 bases at V and 3 bases at J, leaving 4 bases unmatched. In DNA, the CDR3 is TGTGCCAGCCAGGGACAGTCCAATCAGCCCCAGCATTTT. Its protein is CASQGQSNQPQHF.

The chain recombines TRBV5-6 with TRBJ2-7; 11 bases line up with TRBD2. This CDR3 is 16 amino acids long. J lost 5 bases, V lost 1 base, and 8 bases had no gene match. Germline-derived CDR1 and CDR2 are SGHDT and YYEEEE. CDR3: CASSLYTSGRNHEQYF. CDR3 sequence (DNA): TGTGCCAGCAGCTTGTACACTAGCGGGAGAAACCACGAGCAGTACTTC.

The chain is built from TRBV7-8 and TRBJ2-7; D is uncertain. Trimming took off 4 bases at V and 7 bases at J, with 8 bases between the two ends. The CDR3 contains 11 residues. Per germline, CDR1 SGHVS and CDR2 FQNEAQ. CDR3 region: CASSSYWEQYF. The DNA for the CDR3 is TGTGCCAGCAGCTCCTATTGGGAGCAGTACTTC.

The chain combines TRBV5-5 with TRBJ1-1; 7 positions agree with TRBD1. Germline V gene sequence: CDR1 SGHKS, CDR2 YYEKEE (reference sequence). This CDR3 is built from 14 residues. V lost 0 bases and J lost 3; bases outside the gene matches: 2. The CDR3 spells CASSLGTGYTEAFF. The CDR3 nucleotides are TGTGCCAGCAGCTTGGGGACAGGATACACTGAAGCTTTCTTT.